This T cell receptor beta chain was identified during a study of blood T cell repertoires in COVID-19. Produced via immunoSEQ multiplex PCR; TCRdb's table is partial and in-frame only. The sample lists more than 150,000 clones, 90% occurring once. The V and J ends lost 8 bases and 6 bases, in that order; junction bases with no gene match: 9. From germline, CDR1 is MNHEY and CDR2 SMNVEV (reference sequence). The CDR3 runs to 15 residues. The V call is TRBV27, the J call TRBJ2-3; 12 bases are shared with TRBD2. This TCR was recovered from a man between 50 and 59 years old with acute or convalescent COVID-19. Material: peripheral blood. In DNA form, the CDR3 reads TGTGCCAGCCGTGATAGGCTAGCGGGAGGGGATACGCAGTATTTT. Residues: CASRDRLAGGDTQYF.